Sequencing of this T cell receptor (beta chain) was carried out in a study of T cell repertoires in cytomegalovirus infection. Study findings and constraints: Summed frequency of shared TCR beta families picked out CMV carriers who also had the relevant HLA.

A single record per CDR3 protein comes from TCRdb applying MiXCR to the reads. The sample has approximately 500,000 distinct CDR3 sequences, around 30% seen once. Germline V gene sequence: CDR1 SGHNT, CDR2 YYREEE (reference sequence). V trimming: 4 bases; J trimming: 8 bases; junction bases outside the gene matches: 12. This CDR3 has 16 residues. Remarks on this clonotype: Antigen unknown.

The sequencing used cultured PBMCs, collected from culture after CMV antigen stimulation. The receptor's source is a human donor in good health (CMV status not recorded). Some clones in this sample may be carry-over from other donors' samples. The V and J genes are TRBV5-4 and TRBJ1-4; 9 bases align to TRBD1. The CDR3 region has the DNA TGTGCCAGCAGCAGAGGGGGACAGGGCGGGGACGAAAAACTGTTTTTT. The encoded protein is CASSRGGQGGDEKLFF.